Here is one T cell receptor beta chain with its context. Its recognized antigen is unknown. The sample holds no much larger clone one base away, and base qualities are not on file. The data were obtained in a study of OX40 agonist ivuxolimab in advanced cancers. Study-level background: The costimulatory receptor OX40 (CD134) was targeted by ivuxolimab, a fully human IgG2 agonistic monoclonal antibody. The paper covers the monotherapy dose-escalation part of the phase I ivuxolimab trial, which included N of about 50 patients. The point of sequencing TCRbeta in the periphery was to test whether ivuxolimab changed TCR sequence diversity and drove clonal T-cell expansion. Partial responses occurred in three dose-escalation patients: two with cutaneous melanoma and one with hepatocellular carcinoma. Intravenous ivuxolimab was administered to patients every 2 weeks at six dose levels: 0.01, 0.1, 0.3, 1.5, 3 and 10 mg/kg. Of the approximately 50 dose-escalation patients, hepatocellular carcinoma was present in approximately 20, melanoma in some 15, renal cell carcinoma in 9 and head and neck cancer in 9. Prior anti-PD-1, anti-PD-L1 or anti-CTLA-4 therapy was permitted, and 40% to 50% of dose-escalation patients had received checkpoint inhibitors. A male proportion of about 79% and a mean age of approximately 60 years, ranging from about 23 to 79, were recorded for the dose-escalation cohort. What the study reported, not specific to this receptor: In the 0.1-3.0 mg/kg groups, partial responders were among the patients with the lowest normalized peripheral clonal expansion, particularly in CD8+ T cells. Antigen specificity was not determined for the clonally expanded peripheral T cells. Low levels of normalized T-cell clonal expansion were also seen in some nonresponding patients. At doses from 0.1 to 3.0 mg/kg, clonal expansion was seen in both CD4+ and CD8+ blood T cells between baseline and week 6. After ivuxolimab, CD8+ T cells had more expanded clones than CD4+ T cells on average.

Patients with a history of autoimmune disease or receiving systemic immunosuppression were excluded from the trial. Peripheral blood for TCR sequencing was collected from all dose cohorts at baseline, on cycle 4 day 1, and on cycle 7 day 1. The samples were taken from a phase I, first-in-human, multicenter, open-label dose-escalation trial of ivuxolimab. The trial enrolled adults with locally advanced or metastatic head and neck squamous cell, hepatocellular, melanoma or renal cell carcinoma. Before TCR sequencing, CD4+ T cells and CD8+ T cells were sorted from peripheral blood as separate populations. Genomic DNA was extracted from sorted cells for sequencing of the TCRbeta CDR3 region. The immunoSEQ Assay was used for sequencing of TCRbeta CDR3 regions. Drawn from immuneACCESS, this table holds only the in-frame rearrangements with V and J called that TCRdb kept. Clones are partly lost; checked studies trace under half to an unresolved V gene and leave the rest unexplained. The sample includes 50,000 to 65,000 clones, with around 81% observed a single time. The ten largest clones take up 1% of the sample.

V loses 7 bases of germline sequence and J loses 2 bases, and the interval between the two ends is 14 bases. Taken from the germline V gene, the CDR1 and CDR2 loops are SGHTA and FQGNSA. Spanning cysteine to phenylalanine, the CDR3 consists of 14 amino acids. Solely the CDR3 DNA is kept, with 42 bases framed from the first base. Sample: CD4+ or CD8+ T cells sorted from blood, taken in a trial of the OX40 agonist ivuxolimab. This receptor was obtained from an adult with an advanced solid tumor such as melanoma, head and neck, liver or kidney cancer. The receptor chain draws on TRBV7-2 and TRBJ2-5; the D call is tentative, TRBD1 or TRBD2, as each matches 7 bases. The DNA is TGTGCCAGCAATAGACAGGGAGGGCAAGAGACCCAGTACTTC. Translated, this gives CASNRQGGQETQYF.